Below, 27 T cell receptor beta chains from the same sample are listed, as sequenced in a study of liver allograft versus peripheral blood T cells. Study background: What was compared were the T cell receptor repertoires in transplanted livers and those in the peripheral blood of recipients.

TCRdb processed the reads anew with MiXCR; each CDR3 protein has one entry. The table lists approximately 16,000 distinct CDR3 sequences, approximately 20% of them singletons. These receptors came from a human patient who had a liver transplant. Some of these T cells may belong to the graft donor.

By share of the sample, this clonotype is medium-sized (0.01 to 0.1%). The J gene is TRBJ2-1, the V gene TRBV10-3; TRBD2 matches at 16 bases. Unmatched junction bases numbered 14, after V lost 11 bases and J lost 10 bases. The germline gives CDR1 ENHRY, CDR2 SYGVKD. The CDR3 is 16 residues long. The CDR3 coding sequence is TGTGCCGCCACGGGACTAGCGGGAGGGCCTCAAGGGGAGCAGTTCTTC. It specifies CAATGLAGGPQGEQFF.

By proportion, this clonotype is medium-sized. V gene TRBV18 combines with J gene TRBJ2-4; no clear D. The germline V gene has CDR1 KGHSH and CDR2 LQKENI. The V end lost 2 bases, the J end lost 5 bases, and 16 bases lay between the germline ends. The CDR3 loop spans 16 amino acids. CDR3 amino acids: CASSPGTLGWENIQYF. For the CDR3, the DNA is TGTGCCAGCTCACCAGGCACTCTGGGTTGGGAAAACATTCAGTACTTC. Variable domain in full (rest from reference TRBV18 and TRBJ2-4): NAGVMQNPRHLVRRRGQEARLRCSPMKGHSHVYWYRQLPEEGLKFMVYLQKENIIDESGMPKERFSAEFPKEGPSILRIQQVVRGDSAAYFCASSPGTLGWENIQYFGAGTRLSVL.

The chain recombines TRBV24-1 with TRBJ2-1; D is perhaps TRBD2 (6 bases). Per the germline V gene, CDR1 is KGHDR and CDR2 is SFDVKD. V lost 3 bases and J lost 5, with 10 bases in between. The CDR3 extends over 14 amino acids. CDR3 in amino acids: CATSDPWGDNEQFF. CDR3 nucleotide sequence: TGTGCCACCAGTGATCCCTGGGGGGACAATGAGCAGTTCTTC.

By share, this clonotype ranks as medium-sized. The chain joins TRBV6-2 or TRBV6-3 to TRBJ1-2, with 7 bases matching TRBD1. Germline values: CDR1 MNHEY, CDR2 SVGEGT. V shed 5 bases, J shed 8 bases, and the junction held 5 bases outside the gene matches. The CDR3 has 12 residues. The CDR3 here is CASSDREYGYTF. In DNA form, the CDR3 reads TGTGCCAGCAGTGACAGGGAGTACGGCTACACCTTC.

This chain links TRBV20-1 with TRBJ1-4; 8 bases agree with TRBD1. CDR1 and CDR2 from the germline V gene are DFQATT and SNEGSKA (reference sequence). The CDR3 runs to 18 residues. After removal of 1 base from V and 0 bases from J, the junction contained 10 bases not matched to a gene. This CDR3 is CSARGGQGLTATNEKLFF. CDR3 coding DNA: TGCAGTGCTAGAGGTGGACAGGGCCTGACTGCAACTAATGAAAAACTGTTTTTT.

The CDR3 spells CATSRAQGGGYTF. CDR3 nucleotides: TGTGCCACCAGCAGAGCACAGGGGGGTGGCTACACCTTC. V and J are TRBV15 and TRBJ1-2, with TRBD1 matching over 8 bases. The CDR3 length is 13 residues. Germline assignment: CDR1 LNHNV and CDR2 YYDKDF (reference sequence). J lost 7 bases, V lost 1 base, and 2 bases had no gene match.

The table lists this clonotype with a few counts. V usage is TRBV5-5 and J usage is TRBJ1-1; TRBD1 might be the D (5 bases). This CDR3 has 14 amino acids. Between the trimmed V and J ends, which lost 4 bases and 0 bases, there was a span of 10 bases. Germline V gives CDR1 SGHKS, CDR2 YYEKEE (reference sequence). DNA of the CDR3: TGTGCCAGCAGCCCCGAGACAGTGAACACTGAAGCTTTCTTT. Protein: CASSPETVNTEAFF.

The rearrangement joins TRBV11-3 to TRBJ1-1; the match to TRBD1 covers 7 bases. This CDR3 has 12 amino acids. The germline CDR1 and CDR2 sequences are SGHNT and YENEEA. With 5 bases clipped from V and 10 bases from J, the junction kept 7 bases outside the gene matches. CDR3 amino acids: CASSRTGVGAFF. In nucleotides, the CDR3 is TGTGCCAGCAGCCGCACAGGGGTTGGAGCTTTCTTT.

In this sample, this clonotype turned up a few times. The chain employs TRBV28 and TRBJ2-2, with no clear D. V was cut by 2 bases and J by 1 base, with 8 bases left in between. The CDR3 consists of 15 residues. Looked up from germline, CDR1 is MDHEN and CDR2 is SYDVKM. The CDR3 spells CASSLVSLNTGELFF. The CDR3 DNA is TGTGCCAGCAGTTTAGTCAGCCTGAACACCGGGGAGCTGTTTTTT.

This clonotype was seen many times. This chain uses TRBV5-6 with TRBJ1-2; TRBD1 matches at 8 bases. The CDR3 extends over 13 amino acids. V trimming: 4 bases; J trimming: 8 bases; junction bases outside the gene matches: 7. In germline, CDR1 is SGHDT, CDR2 YYEEEE. The CDR3 is CASSPGQVNGYTF. The CDR3 DNA follows: TGTGCCAGCAGCCCGGGACAGGTTAACGGCTACACCTTC.

The chain combines TRBV5-4 with TRBJ2-1, with 11 bases that match TRBD1. The germline V gene encodes CDR1 SGHNT and CDR2 YYREEE (reference sequence). Unmatched junction bases numbered 1, after V lost 4 bases and J lost 1 base. The CDR3 has 15 residues. The CDR3 DNA reads TGTGCCAGCAGCCGGGACAGGGGGTCCTACAATGAGCAGTTCTTC. It translates to CASSRDRGSYNEQFF.

The chain recombines TRBV6-6 with TRBJ1-2; 8 bases map to TRBD1. The V gene's germline CDR1 is MNHNY and CDR2 SVGAGI (reference sequence). V was clipped by 7 bases and J by 4 bases; unmatched bases: 5. The CDR3 runs 13 residues. CDR3: CASTVTGGYGYTF. DNA for the CDR3: TGTGCCAGCACGGTTACAGGGGGCTATGGCTACACCTTC.

This chain's CDR3 is CASSLIGPPQFF. The CDR3 DNA is TGTGCCAGCAGCTTAATCGGTCCCCCGCAGTTTTTT. The chain recombines TRBV11-3 with TRBJ2-2; D gene ambiguous. V lost 2 bases and J lost 16, with 14 bases in between. This CDR3 is 12 amino acids long. The germline gives CDR1 SGHNT, CDR2 YENEEA.

Many counts were recorded for this clonotype. The chain links TRBV6-5 to TRBJ1-1, with 9 nucleotides matching TRBD1. Per the germline V gene, CDR1 is MNHEY and CDR2 is SVGAGI. The CDR3 consists of 13 residues. The junction had 6 bases not matched to a gene; V was cut back by 5 bases and J by 8 bases. The CDR3 nucleotides are TGTGCCAGCAGTCAGAGTGGGACAGGGGAAGCTTTCTTT. It codes for CASSQSGTGEAFF.

Many counts were recorded for this clonotype. The J gene is TRBJ1-1, the V gene TRBV6-2 or TRBV6-3; 9 nucleotides agree with TRBD1. J was trimmed by 5 bases and V by 6 bases; bases with no gene match: 4. This CDR3 has 13 residues. CDR1 and CDR2 (germline): MNHEY, SVGEGT. CDR3: CASRGTGTTEAFF. The DNA for the CDR3 is TGTGCCAGCAGGGGGACAGGGACTACTGAAGCTTTCTTT.

This clonotype came up once. The chain recombines TRBV12-3 or TRBV12-4 with TRBJ2-7; perhaps TRBD1 as D (5 bases). Trimming cost V 4 bases and J 2 bases, with 9 bases left between them. The CDR3 consists of 13 residues. CDR3 in amino acids: CASSSDSTYEQYF. The CDR3 DNA follows: TGTGCCAGCAGTTCCGACAGTACCTACGAGCAGTACTTC.

This clonotype has more than one count but fewer than ten. This rearrangement joins TRBV28 to TRBJ1-1; D unresolved. The germline V gene has CDR1 MDHEN and CDR2 SYDVKM. CDR3 length: 15 residues. Between the trimmed V and J ends, which lost 3 bases and 0 bases, there was a span of 11 bases. In DNA, the CDR3 is TGTGCCAGCAGTTTCTCTGTGACCTTGAACACTGAAGCTTTCTTT. Its protein is CASSFSVTLNTEAFF.

In this sample, this clonotype is large (0.1 to 1%). The CDR3 region is CASSFYQGRNEQFF. The DNA for the CDR3 is TGTGCCAGCAGCTTTTATCAGGGAAGGAATGAGCAGTTCTTC. The V gene is TRBV7-2, the J gene TRBJ2-1; perhaps TRBD1 as D (5 bases). Germline CDR1 SGHTA, CDR2 FQGNSA. Trimming stripped 3 bases from V and 7 bases from J, with 13 bases between. CDR3 length: 14 amino acids.

The chain couples TRBV20-1 to TRBJ2-5; a possible D gene is TRBD2 (6 bases). V shed 3 bases and J shed 5 bases, with 13 bases lying between them. CDR3 size: 13 residues. Germline V lookup: CDR1 DFQATT, CDR2 SNEGSKA (reference sequence). CDR3 DNA: TGCAGTGCTAGGGAGCAAGGGAGGGAGACCCAGTACTTC. Protein product: CSAREQGRETQYF.

This chain joins TRBV6-1 and TRBJ2-7; the match to TRBD1 covers 7 bases. This CDR3 contains 15 residues. Germline V lookup: CDR1 MNHNS, CDR2 SASEGT. Germline trimming cut 4 bases from V and 0 bases from J; bases unmatched to any gene: 6. This CDR3 is CASSARDRSSYEQYF. The CDR3 region has the DNA TGTGCCAGCAGTGCTCGGGACAGAAGCTCCTACGAGCAGTACTTC.

Only a few counts were recorded for this clonotype. The chain couples TRBV11-2 to TRBJ1-1; a possible D gene is TRBD1 (5 bases). V lost 8 bases, J lost 11 bases, and 15 bases lay in between. Per germline, CDR1 SGHAT and CDR2 FQNNGV. CDR3 length: 11 residues. The CDR3 sequence is CASALGGEAFF. The DNA for the CDR3 is TGTGCCAGCGCCCTGGGGGGGGAGGCTTTCTTT.

By share, this clonotype counts as medium-sized. The chain recombines TRBV18 with TRBJ2-1; 8 nucleotides line up with TRBD2. Germline CDR1 KGHSH, CDR2 LQKENI. Unmatched junction bases numbered 13, after V lost 6 bases and J lost 6 bases. This CDR3 comprises 16 residues. The CDR3: CASSPTSERSGNEQFF. CDR3 sequence (DNA): TGTGCCAGCTCGCCGACTAGCGAACGATCGGGCAATGAGCAGTTCTTC.

This clonotype was counted a few times. The chain links TRBV6-1 to TRBJ1-3; D gene ambiguous. CDR3 size: 13 residues. Germline V lookup: CDR1 MNHNS, CDR2 SASEGT. The V end was cut by 7 bases, the J end by 2 bases, with 9 bases between. DNA of the CDR3: TGTGCCAGCATAACCTCACCTGGAAACACCATATATTTT. It translates to CASITSPGNTIYF.

This clonotype was detected a few times. CDR3 DNA: TGTGCCAGCAGTTTACAGGCTAGCAATCAGCCCCAGCATTTT. Encoded protein: CASSLQASNQPQHF. V is TRBV12-3 or TRBV12-4 and J is TRBJ1-5; D gene unclear. The CDR3 is 14 amino acids. V was shortened by 2 bases and J by 0 bases, with 5 bases between the two germline ends.

J is TRBJ2-2 and V is TRBV12-3 or TRBV12-4; D not resolved. V lost 5 bases, J lost 4 bases, and 11 bases lay in between. The CDR3 has 14 amino acids. The CDR3 nucleotides are TGTGCCAGCAGTCCTTTTGGCCGCACCGGGGAGCTGTTTTTT. It specifies CASSPFGRTGELFF.

The chain recombines TRBV18 with TRBJ1-6; D not resolved. The CDR3 sequence is 14 residues long. Trimming removed 1 base at V and 10 bases at J, with 11 bases between. Per the germline V gene, CDR1 is KGHSH and CDR2 is LQKENI. In nucleotides, the CDR3 is TGTGCCAGCTCACCACAAGAAGTATCCTCACCCCTCCACTTT. It is translated as CASSPQEVSSPLHF.

In this sample, this clonotype is medium-sized. V and J are TRBV6-1 and TRBJ2-2, with 12 bases fitting TRBD2. V gave up 6 bases and J gave up 1 base; unmatched junction bases: 3. The CDR3 is made up of 16 amino acids. Looked up from germline, CDR1 is MNHNS and CDR2 is SASEGT. The CDR3 spells CASRRTSGVNTGELFF. CDR3 nucleotide sequence: TGTGCCAGCAGAAGGACTAGCGGGGTGAACACCGGGGAGCTGTTTTTT.